This record concerns one TCR beta chain sequence. The target antigen is unknown. Germline lookup yields CDR1 SGHNT and CDR2 YENEEA. Trimming stripped 0 bases from V and 6 bases from J, with 9 bases between. CDR3 length: 13 residues. Sequencing was performed with immunoSEQ multiplex PCR; in TCRdb, only in-frame clones are kept and a portion is missing. This table has about 180,000 clones, 90% to 95% appearing once. The source of the sample is a study of T cell responses to AZD1222 COVID-19 vaccine. Study-level findings and limits: Targeting of unmutated variant regions was reportedly seen in nearly half of spike-specific TCRs. At baseline, just a handful of AZD1222 recipients tested seropositive. Repertoire sampling happened only post peak T cell response. CD4 TCRs linked to vaccination spanned spike, dominating at 160-218 and 743-854.

This rearrangement joins TRBV11-3 to TRBJ2-7, with unresolved D. This TCR came from an adult in good health. The sample was peripheral blood, taken on day 0 of AZD1222 vaccination. CDR3 nucleotide sequence: TGTGCCAGCAGCTTAGACCGACCCTCCGAGCAGTACTTC. Protein sequence: CASSLDRPSEQYF.